The 20 T cell receptor beta chains below come from one sample, sequenced in a study of blood T cell repertoires in COVID-19. Data came from immunoSEQ multiplex PCR; TCRdb stores just in-frame clones and leaves some out. This table holds 95,000 to 150,000 clones, roughly 92% found once. The sequenced material came from peripheral blood. Receptor source: a man aged 50-59 years with COVID-19, enrolled during active disease.

The sample holds one count of this clone. The chain recombines TRBV27 with TRBJ2-2; unclear D gene. Germline CDR1 MNHEY, CDR2 SMNVEV (reference sequence). The CDR3 sequence is 14 residues long. Trimming cost V 3 bases and J 1 base, with 6 bases left between them. CDR3 protein: CASSFYGNTGELFF. The CDR3 bases are TGTGCCAGCAGTTTCTACGGGAACACCGGGGAGCTGTTTTTT.

This clone appeared once. This chain links TRBV21-1 with TRBJ1-4; the table's D call, TRBD1, was not checked against the DNA. TRBV21-1 is shown as a pseudogene. This CDR3 is 22 amino acids long. The CDR3 is CASSKAGGKTRDSIATNEKLFF. The CDR3, as DNA: TGTGCCAGCAGCAAAGCCGGAGGTAAAACCCGGGACAGCATTGCAACTAATGAAAAACTGTTTTTT.

This rearrangement joins TRBV7-2 to TRBJ2-5, with 11 bases matching TRBD2. V lost 4 bases to trimming and J lost 4 bases; unmatched junction nucleotides: 14. This CDR3 has 18 residues. Germline V gives CDR1 SGHTA, CDR2 FQGNSA. CDR3 nucleotides: TGTGCCAGCAGCTCCAGGACTAGCGGGCGGCCCCAGTTAGAGACCCAGTACTTC. Protein product: CASSSRTSGRPQLETQYF.

The rearrangement uses TRBV4-1 and TRBJ2-4, with 7 bases lining up with TRBD2. The CDR3 covers 15 residues. Germline lookup yields CDR1 MGHRA and CDR2 YSYEKL. The junction had 5 bases not matched to a gene; V was cut back by 1 base and J by 5 bases. The CDR3 region has the DNA TGCGCCAGCAGCCAAGGGGACTATCTCCAAAACATTCAGTACTTC. Residues: CASSQGDYLQNIQYF.

J is TRBJ2-1 and V is TRBV24-1; D unresolved. Looked up from germline, CDR1 is KGHDR and CDR2 is SFDVKD. With 3 bases removed from V and 7 bases from J, the gap between germline ends came to 12 bases. This CDR3 region has 14 residues. CDR3 protein: CATSDPLDWNEQFF. CDR3 DNA sequence: TGTGCCACCAGTGATCCGTTAGACTGGAATGAGCAGTTCTTC.

The chain combines TRBV18 with TRBJ2-1; TRBD2 matches at 8 bases. Germline V gives CDR1 KGHSH, CDR2 LQKENI. The CDR3 totals 15 residues. J lost 6 bases, V lost 3 bases, and 7 bases had no gene match. The CDR3 sequence is CASSPGIAGSNEQFF. The CDR3 nucleotides are TGTGCCAGCTCACCCGGGATAGCGGGATCCAATGAGCAGTTCTTC.

The rearrangement uses TRBV7-3 and TRBJ2-7, with 8 bases that match TRBD1. In germline, CDR1 is SGHTA, CDR2 FQGTGA. J gave up 3 bases and V 5 bases, and 3 bases lay outside the gene matches. This CDR3 is built from 13 residues. The CDR3 DNA sequence: TGTGCCAGCAGCAAACAGGGGGGCTACGAGCAGTACTTC. Translated: CASSKQGGYEQYF.

J is TRBJ1-3 and V is TRBV10-3; D unresolved. The CDR3 is made up of 15 amino acids. Germline V gene sequence: CDR1 ENHRY, CDR2 SYGVKD. Trimming removed 3 bases at V and 0 bases at J, with 9 bases between. The CDR3 protein is CAISDNLFSGNTIYF. CDR3 nucleotides: TGTGCCATCAGTGACAACTTATTCTCTGGAAACACCATATATTTT.

This rearrangement joins TRBV19 to TRBJ1-5; 9 positions agree with TRBD1. The CDR3 sequence is 14 residues long. From germline, CDR1 is LNHDA and CDR2 SQIVND (reference sequence). V shed 11 bases, J shed 3 bases, and the junction held 8 bases outside the gene matches. The CDR3 DNA follows: TGTGCCGGAGGAGACAGGGGGGTCAATCAGCCCCAGCATTTT. This gives the protein CAGGDRGVNQPQHF. The full variable domain, with the rest looked up from reference TRBV19 and TRBJ1-5, is DGGITQSPKYLFRKEGQNVTLSCEQNLNHDAMYWYRQDPGQGLRLIYYSQIVNDFQKGDIAEGYSVSREKKESFPLTVTSAQKNPTAFYLCAGGDRGVNQPQHFGDGTRLSIL.

The chain combines TRBV14 with TRBJ2-3; D is uncertain. Trimming pared 4 bases from V and 1 base from J, leaving 9 bases between. CDR1 SGHDN and CDR2 FVKESK come from the germline V gene. CDR3 length equals 14 residues. The CDR3 DNA is TGTGCCAGCAGCCTACTCTCACGCACAGATACGCAGTATTTT. This sequence encodes CASSLLSRTDTQYF.

A single count supports this clone. J is TRBJ1-1 and V is TRBV4-2; perhaps TRBD1 as D (5 bases). V was clipped by 0 bases and J by 1 base, with 18 bases between them. The CDR3 covers 18 residues. Germline CDR1 and CDR2: LGHNA and YNFKEQ. CDR3 in DNA: TGTGCCAGCAGCCAAGAGAGAATGGGTTCCAGGGCGAACACTGAAGCTTTCTTT. Its translation: CASSQERMGSRANTEAFF.

The V gene is TRBV25-1, the J gene TRBJ2-1; no definite D call. The V end was cut by 7 bases, the J end by 0 bases, with 13 bases between. Germline CDR1 MGHDK, CDR2 SYGVNS. The CDR3 extends over 15 amino acids. CDR3 in amino acids: CASTPWPSSYNEQFF. CDR3 nucleotides: TGTGCCAGCACCCCCTGGCCTAGCTCCTACAATGAGCAGTTCTTC.

The chain couples TRBV7-6 to TRBJ1-5, with D unresolved. Germline V CDR1 and CDR2: SGHVS, FNYEAQ. V lost 3 bases to trimming and J lost 0 bases, with 9 bases between them. The CDR3 is 15 amino acids. This chain's CDR3 is CASSLEADSNQPQHF. DNA for the CDR3: TGTGCCAGCAGCTTGGAGGCCGATAGCAATCAGCCCCAGCATTTT.

For the CDR3, the DNA is TGTGCCAGCAGCGCTACAGGGGAGCCAGATACGCAGTATTTT. The encoded protein is CASSATGEPDTQYF. The rearrangement joins TRBV11-2 to TRBJ2-3, with 7 bases that match TRBD1. This CDR3 is built from 14 residues. CDR1 and CDR2 from the germline V gene are SGHAT and FQNNGV. V trimming: 5 bases; J trimming: 4 bases; junction bases outside the gene matches: 6.

This chain links TRBV5-1 with TRBJ2-7; D ambiguous. The CDR3 length is 14 residues. The V gene's germline CDR1 is SGHRS and CDR2 YFSETQ. Trimming pared 0 bases from V and 3 bases from J, leaving 10 bases between. The DNA of the CDR3 is TGCGCCAGCAGCTTGGGGCCCATCAACTACGAGCAGTACTTC. Protein: CASSLGPINYEQYF.

The chain uses TRBV7-9 and TRBJ2-7; tentative D call: TRBD1 (5 bases). The V and J ends lost 5 bases and 5 bases respectively, with 19 bases between them. The CDR3 contains 15 residues. Germline V lookup: CDR1 SEHNR, CDR2 FQNEAQ (reference sequence). The DNA for the CDR3 is TGTGCCAGCAGCCCTGAGCCAGGGAACGGTAACGAGCAGTACTTC. The encoded protein is CASSPEPGNGNEQYF. The complete variable domain, with remaining parts taken from reference TRBV7-9 and TRBJ2-7, reads DTGVSQNPRHKITKRGQNVTFRCDPISEHNRLYWYRQTLGQGPEFLTYFQNEAQLEKSRLLSDRFSAERPKGSFSTLEIQRTEQGDSAMYLCASSPEPGNGNEQYFGPGTRLTVT.

The gene calls are TRBV3-1 (or the pseudogene TRBV3-2) and TRBJ1-5; a possible D gene is TRBD1 (5 bases). The V end was cut by 1 base, the J end by 5 bases, with 9 bases between. The CDR3 sequence is 14 residues long. The germline V gene encodes CDR1 LGHDT and CDR2 YNNKEL (reference sequence). CDR3 in amino acids: CASSQGQGHQPQHF. In nucleotides, the CDR3 is TGTGCCAGCAGCCAAGGGCAGGGTCATCAGCCCCAGCATTTT.

This clone was counted a single time. The chain has TRBV19 and TRBJ2-3, with 13 bases that match TRBD2. The length of the CDR3 is 15 residues. CDR1 LNHDA and CDR2 SQIVND come from the germline V gene (reference sequence). Trimming at V came to 3 bases and at J to 10 bases, leaving 7 bases not matched to a gene. The CDR3 coding sequence is TGTGCCAGTAGTATTCTGTGGACTAGCGGGAGTTCGCAGTATTTT. Its protein is CASSILWTSGSSQYF.

The chain combines TRBV5-1 with TRBJ2-5; TRBD1 matches at 10 bases. The V gene's germline CDR1 is SGHRS and CDR2 YFSETQ. V lost 4 bases and J lost 4; bases outside the gene matches: 4. The CDR3 loop spans 14 amino acids. CDR3 bases: TGCGCCAGCAGCACGACAGGGGGCGCAGAGACCCAGTACTTC. This gives the protein CASSTTGGAETQYF.

This rearrangement joins TRBV11-2 to TRBJ2-3; D not certain. Germline V lookup: CDR1 SGHAT, CDR2 FQNNGV. This CDR3 region has 14 residues. Trimming removed 0 bases at V and 10 bases at J, with 14 bases between. The CDR3 loop is CASSLDGSGGAQYF. In DNA, the CDR3 is TGTGCCAGCAGCTTAGATGGGTCCGGCGGAGCGCAGTATTTT.